The T cell receptor beta chain under discussion was sequenced for a study of CD8 T cells in Susac syndrome. In this sample, this clonotype turned up once. TCR beta sequences were obtained from blood CD8+ and CD4+ T cells. The multiple sclerosis controls were treatment-naive patients affected by stable or active relapsing-remitting disease. TEMRA cells were enriched by FACS, while CD8+ and CD4+ T cells were obtained through a negative isolation that was performed magnetically. The CDR3 extends over 17 amino acids. The ends lost 6 bases at V and 2 bases at J; junction bases unmatched: 9. Germline CDR1 SQVTM, CDR2 ANQGSEA. The authors reverse transcribed roughly 0.5 to 1 ug RNA with random hexamers. Multiplex immunoSEQ PCR targeted 54 Vbeta and 13 Jbeta TCR beta segments. TCRdb analysed the immunoSEQ multiplex PCR reads with MiXCR anew, one entry per CDR3 protein. This sample has about 210,000 distinct CDR3 sequences, with about 96% found just once.

The chain combines TRBV29-1 with TRBJ2-6, with TRBD1 identical over 11 bases. Sequenced sample: CD4+ T cells from PBMCs. This sequence was found in a human donor with multiple sclerosis. DNA for the CDR3: TGCAGCGTGCCCCGGGACAGGGGGGCGACTGGGGCCAACGTCCTGACTTTC. Protein sequence: CSVPRDRGATGANVLTF.